The 16 T cell receptor beta chains in this list originate from one sample, sequenced in a study of blood T cell repertoires in COVID-19. The repertoire was sequenced with immunoSEQ multiplex PCR; TCRdb's copy has only in-frame clones and lacks some. The sample has fewer than 100,000 clones; roughly 84% are singletons. Sequencing input: peripheral blood. These TCRs come from a woman aged 45-59 years with acute or convalescent COVID-19.

The gene calls are TRBV4-2 and TRBJ1-2; 8 positions agree with TRBD1. Trimming at V came to 1 base and at J to 4 bases, leaving 8 bases not matched to a gene. The V gene's germline CDR1 is LGHNA and CDR2 YNFKEQ. The CDR3 covers 16 residues. CDR3 coding DNA: TGTGCCAGCAGCCAAGTCTCTACCGGGACAGGCTATGGCTACACCTTC. Amino acids: CASSQVSTGTGYGYTF.

This chain joins TRBV6-2 or TRBV6-3 and TRBJ2-2; D possibly corresponds to TRBD2 (6 bases). This CDR3 is 13 amino acids long. The germline V gene has CDR1 MNHEY and CDR2 SVGEGT. V shed 5 bases and J shed 6 bases, with 10 bases lying between them. CDR3 sequence: CASSGRLAGELFF. CDR3 in DNA: TGTGCCAGCAGTGGGAGACTAGCCGGGGAGCTGTTTTTT.

The chain employs TRBV23-1 and TRBJ2-7; 13 bases agree with TRBD2. TRBV23-1 counts as an open reading frame of uncertain function. This CDR3 region has 15 residues. V lost 6 bases to trimming and J lost 6 bases; unmatched junction nucleotides: 8. This chain's CDR3 is CASREGLAGDREQYF. In nucleotides, the CDR3 is TGCGCCAGCAGGGAAGGACTAGCGGGAGACCGCGAGCAGTACTTC.

The rearrangement links TRBV7-8 to TRBJ2-5, with D maybe TRBD2 (5 bases). Germline V gene lookup returns CDR1 SGHVS and CDR2 FQNEAQ. Trimming shortened V by 6 bases and J by 3 bases, and 5 bases separated the two germline ends. The CDR3 sequence is 11 residues long. CDR3 nucleotides: TGTGCCAGCAGGAGGGAAGAGACCCAGTACTTC. It specifies CASRREETQYF.

This clone was seen once. This chain connects TRBV3-1 (or the pseudogene TRBV3-2) to TRBJ2-7; D is perhaps TRBD1 (5 bases). CDR3 size: 17 residues. Trimming left V 2 bases short and J 5 bases short, with 22 bases between. The germline CDR1 and CDR2 sequences are LGHDT and YNNKEL (reference sequence). CDR3 DNA: TGTGCCAGCAGCCAAATGGGTCCTGGAGTCAGGGTCAACGAGCAGTACTTC. It yields the protein CASSQMGPGVRVNEQYF.

This chain links TRBV9 with TRBJ1-2; D may be TRBD1 (5 bases). Germline V gene data show CDR1 as SGDLS and CDR2 as YYNGEE. The CDR3 contains 15 residues. V was cut by 3 bases and J by 4 bases, with 16 bases left in between. CDR3 sequence reads: CASSAGPDRFYGYTF. In DNA, the CDR3 is TGTGCCAGCAGCGCAGGCCCCGACAGATTCTATGGCTACACCTTC.

The chain combines TRBV6-5 with TRBJ1-2; D may be TRBD1 (6 bases). The CDR3 has 14 amino acids. Trimming pared 0 bases from V and 7 bases from J, leaving 12 bases between. Germline-derived CDR1 and CDR2 are MNHEY and SVGAGI. The CDR3 loop reads CASSYSGQIAGYTF. The DNA for the CDR3 is TGTGCCAGCAGTTACTCTGGACAGATCGCTGGCTACACCTTC.

This clone occurred once. The chain has TRBV5-1 and TRBJ2-3; TRBD2 matches at 7 bases. With V trimmed by 0 bases and J by 2 bases, 9 bases remained unmatched. CDR1 SGHRS and CDR2 YFSETQ come from the germline V gene. This CDR3 has 17 amino acids. CDR3 sequence: CASSLGGSGTITDTQYF. CDR3 in DNA: TGCGCCAGCAGCTTGGGAGGGAGCGGGACCATCACAGATACGCAGTATTTT.

J is TRBJ2-1 and V is TRBV19; 11 nucleotides align to TRBD2. CDR3 length: 17 amino acids. The germline CDR1 and CDR2 sequences are LNHDA and SQIVND (reference sequence). Trimming at V came to 5 bases and at J to 0 bases, leaving 6 bases not matched to a gene. The CDR3 DNA reads TGTGCCAGTAGTGCACTAGCGGGGGAGAGCTCCTACAATGAGCAGTTCTTC. Translation: CASSALAGESSYNEQFF.

V usage is TRBV7-9 and J usage is TRBJ2-1; D may be TRBD1 (6 bases). The ends were cut back, 5 bases at V and 10 bases at J, with 9 bases in the middle. CDR3 size: 11 residues. Germline CDR1 and CDR2: SEHNR and FQNEAQ (reference sequence). Written as DNA, the CDR3 is TGTGCCAGCAGCGCCGACAGGGAGCAGTTCTTC. As protein: CASSADREQFF. Using reference TRBV7-9 and TRBJ2-1 for the parts outside the CDR3, the full variable domain is DTGVSQNPRHKITKRGQNVTFRCDPISEHNRLYWYRQTLGQGPEFLTYFQNEAQLEKSRLLSDRFSAERPKGSFSTLEIQRTEQGDSAMYLCASSADREQFFGPGTRLTVL.

The chain couples TRBV27 to TRBJ2-1, with D possibly TRBD1 on 6 matching bases. Germline V gives CDR1 MNHEY, CDR2 SMNVEV (reference sequence). The CDR3 loop spans 15 amino acids. V was pared by 2 bases and J by 8 bases, with 16 bases between. The CDR3 DNA follows: TGTGCCAGCAGTTTAGGGGGCGTCCGGGTCGATGAGCAGTTCTTC. Protein product: CASSLGGVRVDEQFF.

The chain has TRBV15 and TRBJ2-3; D not resolved. This CDR3 has 16 amino acids. Germline-derived CDR1 and CDR2 are LNHNV and YYDKDF (reference sequence). Deletions cut 0 bases from V and 3 bases from J, with 13 bases between. The CDR3 reads CATSRDLLQYTDTQYF. CDR3 nucleotides: TGTGCCACCAGCAGAGATTTATTACAGTATACAGATACGCAGTATTTT.

The V gene is TRBV9, the J gene TRBJ1-2; TRBD1 aligns across 7 bases. Trimming removed 0 bases from V and 4 bases from J; junction bases left unmatched: 15. The CDR3 runs to 18 residues. Germline CDR1 reads SGDLS; CDR2 reads YYNGEE. The CDR3 nucleotides are TGTGCCAGCAGCGTAGAGAGGACAGGTGGCCCCGGGGGCTATGGCTACACCTTC. The encoded protein is CASSVERTGGPGGYGYTF.

The V call is TRBV5-8, the J call TRBJ1-4, with D maybe TRBD1 (5 bases). Looked up from germline, CDR1 is SGHTS and CDR2 is YDEGEE. This CDR3 is built from 14 residues. V shed 7 bases and J shed 7 bases, with 17 bases lying between them. The CDR3 DNA is TGTGCCAGCGGGAAACAGGTCCCTTCTGAAAAACTGTTTTTT. It encodes CASGKQVPSEKLFF.

The chain combines TRBV20-1 with TRBJ1-2, with D possibly TRBD1 on 5 matching bases. The V end was cut by 4 bases, the J end by 13 bases, with 16 bases between. The CDR3 length is 11 residues. The V gene's germline CDR1 is DFQATT and CDR2 SNEGSKA (reference sequence). CDR3 in amino acids: CSATRGSKGTF. In DNA, the CDR3 is TGCAGTGCTACAAGGGGTTCCAAGGGCACCTTC.

V gene TRBV7-2 combines with J gene TRBJ1-1; D unclear. The CDR3 is 13 amino acids. V was trimmed by 7 bases and J by 1 base, leaving 10 bases between them. CDR1 and CDR2 from the germline V gene are SGHTA and FQGNSA. The CDR3 protein is CASTPPGNTEAFF. In DNA, the CDR3 is TGTGCCAGCACCCCCCCAGGGAACACTGAAGCTTTCTTT.